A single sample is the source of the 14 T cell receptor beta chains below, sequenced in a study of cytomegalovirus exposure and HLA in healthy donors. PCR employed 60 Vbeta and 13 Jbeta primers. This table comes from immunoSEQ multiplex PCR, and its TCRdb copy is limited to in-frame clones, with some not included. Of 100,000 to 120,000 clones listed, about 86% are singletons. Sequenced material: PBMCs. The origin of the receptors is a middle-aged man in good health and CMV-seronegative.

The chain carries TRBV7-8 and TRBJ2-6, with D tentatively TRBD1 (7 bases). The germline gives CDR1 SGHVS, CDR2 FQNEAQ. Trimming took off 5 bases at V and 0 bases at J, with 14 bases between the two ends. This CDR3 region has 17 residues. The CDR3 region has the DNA TGTGCCAGCAGCCCCCGGGGGACAGCCTCTGGGGCCAACGTCCTGACTTTC. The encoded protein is CASSPRGTASGANVLTF.

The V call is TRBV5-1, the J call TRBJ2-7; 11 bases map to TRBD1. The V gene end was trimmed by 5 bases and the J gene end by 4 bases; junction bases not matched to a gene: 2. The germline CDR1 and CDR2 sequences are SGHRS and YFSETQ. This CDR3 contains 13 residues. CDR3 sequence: CASRRDRGYEQYF. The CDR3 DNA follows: TGCGCCAGCAGACGGGACAGGGGGTACGAGCAGTACTTC.

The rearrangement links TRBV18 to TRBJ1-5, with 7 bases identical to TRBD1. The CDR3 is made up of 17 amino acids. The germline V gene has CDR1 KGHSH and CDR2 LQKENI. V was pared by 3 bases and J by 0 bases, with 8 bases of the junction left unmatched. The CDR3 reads CASSPNPTGTSNQPQHF. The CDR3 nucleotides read TGTGCCAGCTCACCGAACCCGACAGGGACTAGCAATCAGCCCCAGCATTTT.

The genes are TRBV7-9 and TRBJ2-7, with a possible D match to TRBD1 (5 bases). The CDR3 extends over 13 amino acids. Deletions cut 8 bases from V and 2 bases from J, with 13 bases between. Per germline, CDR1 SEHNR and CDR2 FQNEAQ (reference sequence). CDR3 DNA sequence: TGTGCCAGCGGGTACCCGGACACCTACGAGCAGTACTTC. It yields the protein CASGYPDTYEQYF. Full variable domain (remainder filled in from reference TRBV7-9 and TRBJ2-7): DTGVSQNPRHKITKRGQNVTFRCDPISEHNRLYWYRQTLGQGPEFLTYFQNEAQLEKSRLLSDRFSAERPKGSFSTLEIQRTEQGDSAMYLCASGYPDTYEQYFGPGTRLTVT.

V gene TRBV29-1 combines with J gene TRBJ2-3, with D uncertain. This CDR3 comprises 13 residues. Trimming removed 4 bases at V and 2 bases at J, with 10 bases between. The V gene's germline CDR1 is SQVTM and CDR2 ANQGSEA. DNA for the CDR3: TGCAGCGTTGCTGCGCTAAACACAGATACGCAGTATTTT. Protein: CSVAALNTDTQYF.

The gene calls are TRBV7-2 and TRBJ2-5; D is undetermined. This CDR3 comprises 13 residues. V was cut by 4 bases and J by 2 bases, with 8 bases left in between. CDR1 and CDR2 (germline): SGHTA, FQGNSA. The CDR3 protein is CASSSDFQETQYF. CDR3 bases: TGTGCCAGCAGCTCTGACTTTCAAGAGACCCAGTACTTC.

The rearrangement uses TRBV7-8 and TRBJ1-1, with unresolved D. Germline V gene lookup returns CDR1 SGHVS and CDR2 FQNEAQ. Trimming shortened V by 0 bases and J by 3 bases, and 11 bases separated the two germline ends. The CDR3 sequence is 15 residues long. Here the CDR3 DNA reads TGTGCCAGCAGCTTAGCTTGGAGGAGCGACACTGAAGCTTTCTTT. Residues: CASSLAWRSDTEAFF.

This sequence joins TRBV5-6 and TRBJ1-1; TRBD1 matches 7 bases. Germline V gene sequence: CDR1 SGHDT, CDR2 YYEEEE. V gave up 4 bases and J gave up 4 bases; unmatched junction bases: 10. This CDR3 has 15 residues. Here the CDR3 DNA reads TGTGCCAGCAGCCCCATCCAGACAGGGTCCACTGAAGCTTTCTTT. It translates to CASSPIQTGSTEAFF.

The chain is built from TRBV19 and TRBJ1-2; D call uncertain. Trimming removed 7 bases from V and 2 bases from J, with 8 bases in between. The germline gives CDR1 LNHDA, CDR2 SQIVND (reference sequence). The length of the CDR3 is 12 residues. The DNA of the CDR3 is TGTGCCAGTAAGCAGGCAAACTATGGCTACACCTTC. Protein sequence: CASKQANYGYTF.

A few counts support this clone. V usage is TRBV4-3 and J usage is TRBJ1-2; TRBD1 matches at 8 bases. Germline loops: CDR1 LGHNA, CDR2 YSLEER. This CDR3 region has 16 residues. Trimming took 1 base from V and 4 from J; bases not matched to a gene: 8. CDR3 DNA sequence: TGCGCCAGCAGCCAAGCTAGGGGACAGGCCTCCTATGGCTACACCTTC. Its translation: CASSQARGQASYGYTF.

The chain's CDR3 is CASSLGDKAGQPQHF. The DNA for the CDR3 is TGTGCCAGCAGCTTAGGGGACAAGGCGGGTCAGCCCCAGCATTTT. The chain uses TRBV7-8 and TRBJ1-5; D may be TRBD1 (6 bases). The CDR3 extends over 15 amino acids. The V end lost 1 base, the J end lost 6 bases, and 13 bases lay between the germline ends. Germline V gene data show CDR1 as SGHVS and CDR2 as FQNEAQ.

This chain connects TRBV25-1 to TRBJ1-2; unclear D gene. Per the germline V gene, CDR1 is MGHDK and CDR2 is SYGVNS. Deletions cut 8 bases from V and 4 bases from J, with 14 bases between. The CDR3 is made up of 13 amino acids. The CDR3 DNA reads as TGTGCCAGCGGTGGCGGACTACTCTATGGCTACACCTTC. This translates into CASGGGLLYGYTF.

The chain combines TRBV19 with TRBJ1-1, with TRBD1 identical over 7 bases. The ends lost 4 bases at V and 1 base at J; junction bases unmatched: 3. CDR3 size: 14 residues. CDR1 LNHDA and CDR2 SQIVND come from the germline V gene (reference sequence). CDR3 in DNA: TGTGCCAGTAGTACGGAGGGGGCGAACACTGAAGCTTTCTTT. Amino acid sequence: CASSTEGANTEAFF.

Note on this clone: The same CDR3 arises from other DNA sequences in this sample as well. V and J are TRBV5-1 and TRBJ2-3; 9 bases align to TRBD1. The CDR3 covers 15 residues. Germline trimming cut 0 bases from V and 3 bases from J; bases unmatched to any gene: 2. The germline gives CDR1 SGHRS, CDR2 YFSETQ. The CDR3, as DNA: TGCGCCAGCAGCTTGGGACAGGGGGTAACAGATACGCAGTATTTT. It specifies CASSLGQGVTDTQYF.